This entry lists 8 T cell receptor beta chains sequenced from one sample in a study of shared clonotypes between healthy human individuals. Some clones are missing from TCRdb's copy, which holds only in-frame ones; the method was immunoSEQ multiplex PCR. The sample consists of approximately 1,000,000 clones, approximately 80% of them appearing once. The sample taken for sequencing was memory CD4+ T cells from PBMCs. Described subset: CD45RA-negative fraction. The receptor source for this set is a man in his late teens or twenties in good health. Some clones in this sample may be carry-over from other donors' samples.

This clone showed up just a few times. The CDR3 nucleotides read TGTGCCAGCAGTTTATCCGCCTCTCAGGGGGCGAGTCAGCCCCAGCATTTT. As protein: CASSLSASQGASQPQHF. V gene TRBV28 combines with J gene TRBJ1-5; 8 nucleotides match TRBD1. This CDR3 spans 17 amino acids. Germline V gene lookup returns CDR1 MDHEN and CDR2 SYDVKM. The ends lost 1 base at V and 6 bases at J; junction bases unmatched: 11.

This clone was seen repeatedly, ten times or more. V gene TRBV5-1 combines with J gene TRBJ2-7; 8 bases align to TRBD2. Germline CDR1 and CDR2: SGHRS and YFSETQ. After removal of 4 bases from V and 2 bases from J, the junction contained 8 bases not matched to a gene. The CDR3 is 15 residues long. DNA of the CDR3: TGCGCCAGCAGCATCCAAGCGGGAGTCCCCTACGAGCAGTACTTC. It translates to CASSIQAGVPYEQYF.

The chain recombines TRBV4-2 with TRBJ2-5; D assignment may be TRBD1 or TRBD2 (6 bases each). Germline assignment: CDR1 LGHNA and CDR2 YNFKEQ. V was shortened by 1 base and J by 1 base, with 13 bases between the two germline ends. The CDR3 loop spans 16 amino acids. CDR3 coding DNA: TGTGCCAGCAGCCAAGGGCCTAGGGGGGTCCAAGAGACCCAGTACTTC. Translating it yields CASSQGPRGVQETQYF.

The chain has TRBV7-9 and TRBJ2-2; D possibly matches TRBD1 or TRBD2 (5 bases each). Germline V gene data show CDR1 as SEHNR and CDR2 as FQNEAQ (reference sequence). CDR3 length equals 13 residues. V was trimmed by 1 base and J by 6 bases, leaving 6 bases between them. The CDR3 is CASSLGGAGELFF. In nucleotides, the CDR3 is TGTGCCAGCAGCTTAGGAGGGGCCGGGGAGCTGTTTTTT.

The V gene is TRBV7-2, the J gene TRBJ2-7, with a weak D call TRBD2 (5 bases). Germline V gene data show CDR1 as SGHTA and CDR2 as FQGNSA. The CDR3 spans 13 residues. V was pared by 1 base and J by 6 bases, with 10 bases between. The CDR3: CASSLERAAEQYF. The CDR3 nucleotides are TGTGCCAGCAGCTTAGAACGAGCGGCCGAGCAGTACTTC.

The CDR3 bases are TGTGCCAGCAGCTTAATATGGGACTATACAAGCTCCTACGAGCAGTACTTC. Encoded protein: CASSLIWDYTSSYEQYF. The V and J genes are TRBV11-2 and TRBJ2-5, with 7 bases that match TRBD2. The DNA end is a closer match to TRBJ2-7, so the J assignment may be wrong. This CDR3 is 17 amino acids long. Per the germline V gene, CDR1 is SGHAT and CDR2 is FQNNGV.

This clone was picked up one time. CDR3 protein: CASSYRDRDLGGRVEAFF. CDR3 coding DNA: TGTGCCAGCAGCTACCGGGACAGGGATTTGGGTGGGAGAGTTGAAGCTTTCTTT. The rearrangement links TRBV5-6 to TRBJ1-1; 9 bases are a match to TRBD1. Trimming removed 3 bases from V and 7 bases from J; junction bases left unmatched: 19. The CDR3 has 18 residues. The germline V gene encodes CDR1 SGHDT and CDR2 YYEEEE.

This clone turned up a few times. The chain has TRBV19 and TRBJ2-2; D is unclear. The CDR3 runs to 14 residues. With 6 bases removed from V and 8 bases from J, the gap between germline ends came to 16 bases. Germline V gene lookup returns CDR1 LNHDA and CDR2 SQIVND (reference sequence). DNA for the CDR3: TGTGCCAGTAGCCTTCGACCACCTGGGGGGGAGCTGTTTTTT. Translating gives CASSLRPPGGELFF.